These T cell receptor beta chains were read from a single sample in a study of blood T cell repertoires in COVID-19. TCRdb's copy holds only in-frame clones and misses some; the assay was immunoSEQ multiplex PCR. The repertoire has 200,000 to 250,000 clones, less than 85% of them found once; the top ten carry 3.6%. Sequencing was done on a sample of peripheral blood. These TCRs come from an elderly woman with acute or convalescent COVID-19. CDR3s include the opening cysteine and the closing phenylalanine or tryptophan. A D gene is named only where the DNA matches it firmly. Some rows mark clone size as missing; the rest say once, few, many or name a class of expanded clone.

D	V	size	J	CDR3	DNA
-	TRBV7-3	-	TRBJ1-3	CASSDSAGNTIYF	TGTGCCAGCAGCGATTCAGCTGGAAACACCATATATTTT
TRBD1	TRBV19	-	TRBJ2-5	CASSTRQGRRETQYF	TGTGCCAGTAGTACTAGACAGGGGAGGAGAGAGACCCAGTACTTC
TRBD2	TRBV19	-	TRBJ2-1	CASRRGTSGSSYNEQFF	TGTGCCAGTAGGCGAGGGACTAGCGGTAGCTCCTACAATGAGCAGTTCTTC
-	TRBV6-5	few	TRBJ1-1	CASSYRGNTEAFF	TGTGCCAGCAGTTACCGGGGGAACACTGAAGCTTTCTTT
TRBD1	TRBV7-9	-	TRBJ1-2	CASSSTGPNYGYTF	TGTGCCAGCAGCTCGACAGGGCCCAACTATGGCTACACCTTC
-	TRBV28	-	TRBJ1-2	CACHTGRAENGYTF	TGTGCCTGCCATACAGGGAGGGCAGAAAATGGCTACACCTTC
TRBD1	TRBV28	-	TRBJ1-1	CASSPGTGFLMNTEAFF	TGTGCCAGCAGTCCCGGGACAGGGTTCCTCATGAACACTGAAGCTTTCTTT
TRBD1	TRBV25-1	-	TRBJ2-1	CASSEAGTGDNEQFF	TGTGCCAGCAGCGAAGCCGGGACAGGGGACAATGAGCAGTTCTTC
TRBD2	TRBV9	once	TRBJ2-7	CASSASSGGIYVEQYF	TGTGCCAGCAGCGCCTCTAGCGGGGGTATATACGTGGAGCAGTACTTC
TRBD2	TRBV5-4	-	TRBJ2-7	CASTLGGSGGTYEQYF	TGTGCCAGCACCCTAGGGGGTAGCGGGGGCACCTACGAGCAGTACTTC
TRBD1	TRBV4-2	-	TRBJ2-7	CASSQDESTQGNYLWRTYEQYF	TGTGCCAGCAGCCAAGATGAGTCCACACAGGGGAATTATCTTTGGAGAACCTACGAGCAGTACTTC
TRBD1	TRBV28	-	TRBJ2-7	CASSASGTVYEQYF	TGTGCCAGCAGCGCTTCCGGGACAGTCTACGAGCAGTACTTC
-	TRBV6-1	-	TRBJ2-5	CASSEVSRQETQYF	TGTGCCAGCAGTGAAGTTTCCCGCCAAGAGACCCAGTACTTC
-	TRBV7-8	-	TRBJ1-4	CASSRATNEKLFF	TGTGCCAGCAGCCGGGCCACGAATGAAAAACTGTTTTTT
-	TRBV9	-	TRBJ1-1	CASSESPGTPIHRAFF	TGTGCCAGCAGCGAGAGCCCAGGGACTCCGATTCATCGCGCTTTCTTT
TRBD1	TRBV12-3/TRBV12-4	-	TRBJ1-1	CASSLRQGAEAFF	TGTGCCAGCAGTTTACGACAGGGCGCTGAAGCTTTCTTT
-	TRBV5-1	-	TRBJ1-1	CASSLADQVMNTEAFF	TGCGCCAGCAGCTTGGCCGACCAGGTGATGAACACTGAAGCTTTCTTT
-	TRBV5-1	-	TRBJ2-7	CASSKQRDGGSEQYF	TGCGCCAGCAGCAAACAAAGGGACGGGGGATCTGAGCAGTACTTC
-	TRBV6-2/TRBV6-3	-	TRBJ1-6	CASSFSSYNSPLHF	TGTGCCAGCAGTTTTTCATCCTATAATTCACCCCTCCACTTT
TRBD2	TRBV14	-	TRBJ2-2	CASSLPGGAGLPKAGELFF	TGTGCCAGCAGCCTACCCGGGGGGGCCGGGCTACCGAAGGCCGGGGAGCTGTTTTTT
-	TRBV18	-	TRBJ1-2	CASSHREIYGYTF	TGTGCCAGCTCACACAGGGAAATCTATGGCTACACCTTC
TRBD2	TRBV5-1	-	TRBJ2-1	CASSPGLAGPYNEQFF	TGCGCCAGCAGCCCCGGACTAGCGGGACCCTACAATGAGCAGTTCTTC
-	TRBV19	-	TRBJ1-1	CASSVTPNTEAFF	TGTGCCAGTTCAGTGACACCCAACACTGAAGCTTTCTTT
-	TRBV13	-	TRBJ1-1	CASTPSVGTEAFF	TGTGCCAGCACCCCCTCGGTTGGCACTGAAGCTTTCTTT
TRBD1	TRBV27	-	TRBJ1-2	CASSSTGAGNYGYTF	TGTGCCAGCAGTTCGACAGGGGCTGGAAACTATGGCTACACCTTC
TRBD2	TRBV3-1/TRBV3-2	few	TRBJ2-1	CASSQASGAQGGNEQFF	TGTGCCAGCAGCCAAGCTAGCGGGGCGCAGGGGGGCAATGAGCAGTTCTTC
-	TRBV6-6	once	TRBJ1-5	CASSSPDSFNQPQHF	TGTGCCAGCAGTTCCCCGGACAGCTTCAATCAGCCCCAGCATTTT
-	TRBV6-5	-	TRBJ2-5	CASSNLRGQETQYF	TGTGCCAGCAGTAACCTACGAGGCCAAGAGACCCAGTACTTC
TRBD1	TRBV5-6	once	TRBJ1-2	CASSFGTDIYGYTF	TGTGCCAGCAGCTTCGGGACAGATATTTATGGCTACACCTTC
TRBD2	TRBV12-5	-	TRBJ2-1	CASGLNPLAGVNEQFF	TGTGCTAGTGGTTTGAACCCACTAGCGGGAGTCAATGAGCAGTTCTTC
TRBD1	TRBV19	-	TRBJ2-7	CASSKPQQGASYEQYF	TGTGCCAGTAGTAAGCCACAACAGGGGGCATCCTACGAGCAGTACTTC
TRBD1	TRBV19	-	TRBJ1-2	CASSVLGQGNYGYTF	TGTGCCAGTAGTGTACTGGGACAGGGTAACTATGGCTACACCTTC
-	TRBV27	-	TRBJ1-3	CASSKLSSGNTIYF	TGTGCCAGCAGCAAGCTTAGCTCTGGAAACACCATATATTTT
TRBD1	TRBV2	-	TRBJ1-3	CASSATGFSGNTIYF	TGTGCCAGCAGCGCGACAGGGTTCTCTGGAAACACCATATATTTT
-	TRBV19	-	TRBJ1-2	CASSIRDYGYTF	TGTGCCAGTAGTATCAGGGACTATGGCTACACCTTC
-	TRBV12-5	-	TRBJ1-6	CASGLRSSYNSPLHF	TGTGCTAGTGGTTTAAGGAGCTCCTATAATTCACCCCTCCACTTT
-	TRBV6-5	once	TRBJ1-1	CASSRGHGDTEAFF	TGTGCCAGCAGCAGGGGACACGGGGACACTGAAGCTTTCTTT
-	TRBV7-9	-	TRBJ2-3	CASSLALGASTDTQYF	TGTGCCAGCAGCTTAGCGCTCGGAGCCAGCACAGATACGCAGTATTTT
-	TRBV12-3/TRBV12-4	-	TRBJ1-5	CASSTGLGQPQHF	TGTGCCAGCAGTACAGGGCTCGGTCAGCCCCAGCATTTT
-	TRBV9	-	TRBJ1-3	CASSVSPQGSGNTIYF	TGTGCCAGCAGCGTATCCCCTCAGGGATCTGGAAACACCATATATTTT
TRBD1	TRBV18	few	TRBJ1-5	CASSPRDRGADNQPQHF	TGTGCCAGCTCACCACGAGACAGGGGGGCGGACAATCAGCCCCAGCATTTT